This TCR beta chain was observed in a study of blood T cell repertoires in COVID-19. Data came from immunoSEQ multiplex PCR; TCRdb stores just in-frame clones and leaves some out. The data contain some 460,000 clones, about 90% of them seen just once; the ten biggest clones take up about 2.1%. Germline lookup yields CDR1 SNHLY and CDR2 FYNNEI. V shed 6 bases and J 2 bases; nucleotides not matched to a gene: 3. There are 13 residues in the CDR3. The cohort comprised adults aged 18 to 89 years residing in about 25 US areas. The specimen sequenced was PBMCs or T cells enriched from blood (not recorded which). This receptor was taken from a woman between 18 and 29 years old with acute COVID-19. The chain carries TRBV2 and TRBJ2-7, with 8 positions matching TRBD2. The CDR3 region has the DNA TGTGCCAGCAGGGATAGCGGGGCCTACGAGCAGTACTTC. It encodes CASRDSGAYEQYF.